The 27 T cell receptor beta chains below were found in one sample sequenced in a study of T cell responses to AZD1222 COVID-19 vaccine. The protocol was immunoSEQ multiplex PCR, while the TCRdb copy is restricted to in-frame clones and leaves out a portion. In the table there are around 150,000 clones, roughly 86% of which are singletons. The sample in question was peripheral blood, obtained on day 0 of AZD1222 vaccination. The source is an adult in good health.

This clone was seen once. The CDR3 coding sequence is TGTGCCAGCAGCTTCCCGGGACCCATGGGCTACACCTTC. This translates into CASSFPGPMGYTF. The chain has TRBV5-4 and TRBJ1-2, with D possibly TRBD1 on 5 matching bases. This CDR3 has 13 residues. Trimming cost V 2 bases and J 8 bases, with 13 bases left between them. Germline V gene lookup returns CDR1 SGHNT and CDR2 YYREEE (reference sequence). The full variable domain, in which reference TRBV5-4 and TRBJ1-2 provide the parts outside the CDR3, is ETGVTQSPTHLIKTRGQQVTLRCSSQSGHNTVSWYQQALGQGPQFIFQYYREEENGRGNFPPRFSGLQFPNYSSELNVNALELDDSALYLCASSFPGPMGYTFGSGTRLTVV.

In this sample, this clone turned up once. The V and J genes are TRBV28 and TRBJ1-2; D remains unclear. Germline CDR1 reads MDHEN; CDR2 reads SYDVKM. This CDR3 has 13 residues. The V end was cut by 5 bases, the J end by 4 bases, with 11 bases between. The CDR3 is CASSPDGAYGYTF. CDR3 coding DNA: TGTGCCAGCAGTCCGGACGGAGCCTATGGCTACACCTTC.

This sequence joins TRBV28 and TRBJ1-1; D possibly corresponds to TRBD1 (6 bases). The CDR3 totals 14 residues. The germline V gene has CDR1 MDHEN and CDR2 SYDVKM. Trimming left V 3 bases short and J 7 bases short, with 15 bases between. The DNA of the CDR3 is TGTGCCAGCAGTTTTGGGGCCACAGGGAATGAAGCTTTCTTT. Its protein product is CASSFGATGNEAFF.

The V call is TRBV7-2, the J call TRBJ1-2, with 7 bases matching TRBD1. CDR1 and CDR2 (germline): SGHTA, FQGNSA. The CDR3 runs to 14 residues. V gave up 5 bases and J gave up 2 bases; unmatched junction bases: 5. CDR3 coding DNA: TGTGCCAGCAGCGGACGACAGGGAAACTATGGCTACACCTTC. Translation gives CASSGRQGNYGYTF.

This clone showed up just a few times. The CDR3 nucleotides are TGTGCCAGCAGCCAGGACACATATAATGAAAAACTGTTTTTT. Translated, it gives CASSQDTYNEKLFF. The chain carries TRBV5-5 and TRBJ1-4, with a possible D match to TRBD1 (5 bases). Looked up from germline, CDR1 is SGHKS and CDR2 is YYEKEE (reference sequence). Trimming left V 4 bases short and J 4 bases short, with 11 bases between. The CDR3 is made up of 14 amino acids.

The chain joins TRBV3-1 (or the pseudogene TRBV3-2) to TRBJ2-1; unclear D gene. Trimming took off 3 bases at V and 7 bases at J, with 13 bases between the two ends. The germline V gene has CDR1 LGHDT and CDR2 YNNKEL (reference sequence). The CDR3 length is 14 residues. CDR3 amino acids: CASSQAGEANEQFF. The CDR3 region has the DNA TGTGCCAGCAGCCAGGCAGGAGAGGCGAATGAGCAGTTCTTC.

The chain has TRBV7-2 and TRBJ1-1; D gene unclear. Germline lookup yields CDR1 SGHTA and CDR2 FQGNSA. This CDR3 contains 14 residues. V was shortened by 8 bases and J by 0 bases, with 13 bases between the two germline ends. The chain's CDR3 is CASRYGLMNTEAFF. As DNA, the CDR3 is TGTGCCAGCCGCTACGGACTTATGAACACTGAAGCTTTCTTT.

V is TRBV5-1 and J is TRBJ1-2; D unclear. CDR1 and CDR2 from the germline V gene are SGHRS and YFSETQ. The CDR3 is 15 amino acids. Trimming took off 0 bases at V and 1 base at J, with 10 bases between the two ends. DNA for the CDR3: TGCGCCAGCAGCTTGGTGGCGGAGGTTAACTATGGCTACACCTTC. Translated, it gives CASSLVAEVNYGYTF.

This chain's CDR3 is CASSLTDTQYF. The CDR3 DNA reads as TGTGCCAGCAGCTTAACAGATACGCAGTATTTT. The chain employs TRBV7-3 and TRBJ2-3; D is undetermined. This CDR3 contains 11 residues. Germline values: CDR1 SGHTA, CDR2 FQGTGA. The germline V and J ends were trimmed by 0 bases and 5 bases, with 0 bases remaining between them.

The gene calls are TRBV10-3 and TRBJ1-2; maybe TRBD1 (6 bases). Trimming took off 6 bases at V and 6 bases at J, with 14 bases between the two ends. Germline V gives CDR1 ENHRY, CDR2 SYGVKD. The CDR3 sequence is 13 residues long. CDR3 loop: CAIRAGQSHGYTF. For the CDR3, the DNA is TGTGCCATCAGGGCAGGACAGTCTCATGGCTACACCTTC.

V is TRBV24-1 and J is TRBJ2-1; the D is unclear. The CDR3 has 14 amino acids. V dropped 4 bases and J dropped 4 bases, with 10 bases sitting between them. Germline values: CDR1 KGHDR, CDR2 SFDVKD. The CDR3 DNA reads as TGTGCCACCAGTGAGGCAGCGACGTACAATGAGCAGTTCTTC. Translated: CATSEAATYNEQFF.

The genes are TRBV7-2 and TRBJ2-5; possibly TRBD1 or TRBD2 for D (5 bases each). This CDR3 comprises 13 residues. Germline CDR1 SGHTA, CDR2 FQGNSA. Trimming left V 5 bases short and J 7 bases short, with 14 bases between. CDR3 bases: TGTGCCAGCAGCATAGGACTTAGGGGGACCCAGTACTTC. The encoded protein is CASSIGLRGTQYF.

CDR3 DNA: TGTGCCAGCAGTTCACAGGGGAGTCAGCCCCAGCATTTT. Protein product: CASSSQGSQPQHF. The J gene is TRBJ1-5, the V gene TRBV11-2; 7 bases map to TRBD1. CDR1 and CDR2 (germline): SGHAT, FQNNGV. Trimming cost V 6 bases and J 6 bases; bases outside gene matches: 5. This CDR3 has 13 residues. The full variable domain, with the rest looked up from reference TRBV11-2 and TRBJ1-5, is EAGVAQSPRYKIIEKRQSVAFWCNPISGHATLYWYQQILGQGPKLLIQFQNNGVVDDSQLPKDRFSAERLKGVDSTLKIQPAKLEDSAVYLCASSSQGSQPQHFGDGTRLSIL.

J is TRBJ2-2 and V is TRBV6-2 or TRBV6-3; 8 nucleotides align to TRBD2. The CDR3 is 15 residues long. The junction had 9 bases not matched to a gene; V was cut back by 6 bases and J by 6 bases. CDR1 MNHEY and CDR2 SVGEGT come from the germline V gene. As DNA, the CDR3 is TGTGCCAGCAGCAAGCGGGGGTTATTCGCCGGGGAGCTGTTTTTT. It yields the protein CASSKRGLFAGELFF.

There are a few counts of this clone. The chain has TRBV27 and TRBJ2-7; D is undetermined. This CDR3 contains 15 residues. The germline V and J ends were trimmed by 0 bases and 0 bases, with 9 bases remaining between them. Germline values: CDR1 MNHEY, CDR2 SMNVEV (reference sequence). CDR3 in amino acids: CASSLSFVSSYEQYF. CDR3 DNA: TGTGCCAGCAGTTTATCCTTCGTGAGCTCCTACGAGCAGTACTTC.

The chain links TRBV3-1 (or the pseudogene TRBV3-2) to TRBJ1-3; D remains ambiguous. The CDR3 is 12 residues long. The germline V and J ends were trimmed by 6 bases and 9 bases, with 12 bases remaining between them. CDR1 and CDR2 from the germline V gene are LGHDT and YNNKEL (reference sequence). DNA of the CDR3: TGTGCCAGCAGGGGTGCCGGAGGCACCATATATTTT. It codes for CASRGAGGTIYF.

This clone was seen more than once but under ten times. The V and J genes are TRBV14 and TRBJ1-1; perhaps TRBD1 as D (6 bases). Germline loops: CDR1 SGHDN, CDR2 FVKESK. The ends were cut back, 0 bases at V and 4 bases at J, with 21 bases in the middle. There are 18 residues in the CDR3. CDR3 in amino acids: CASSQDQWGALRITEAFF. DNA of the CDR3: TGTGCCAGCAGCCAAGATCAATGGGGGGCCTTAAGGATCACTGAAGCTTTCTTT.

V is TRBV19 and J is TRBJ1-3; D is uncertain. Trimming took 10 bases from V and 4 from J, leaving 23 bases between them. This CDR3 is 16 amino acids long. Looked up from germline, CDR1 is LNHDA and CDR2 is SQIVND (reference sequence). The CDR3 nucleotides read TGTGCCACGTTTACCCCCGGGGAACAGATCGGAAACACCATATATTTT. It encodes CATFTPGEQIGNTIYF.

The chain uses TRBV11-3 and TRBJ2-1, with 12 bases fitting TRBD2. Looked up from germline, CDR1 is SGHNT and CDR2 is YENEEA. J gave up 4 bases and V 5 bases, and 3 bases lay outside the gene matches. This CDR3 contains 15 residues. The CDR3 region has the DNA TGTGCCAGCAGCGAGACTAGCGGGGGTTACAATGAGCAGTTCTTC. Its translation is CASSETSGGYNEQFF.

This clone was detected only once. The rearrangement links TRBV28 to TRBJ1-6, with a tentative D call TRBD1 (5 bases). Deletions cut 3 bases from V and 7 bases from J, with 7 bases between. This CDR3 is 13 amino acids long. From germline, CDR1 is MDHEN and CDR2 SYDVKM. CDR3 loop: CASSFGGNSPLHF. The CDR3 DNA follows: TGTGCCAGCAGTTTTGGGGGGAATTCACCCCTCCACTTT.

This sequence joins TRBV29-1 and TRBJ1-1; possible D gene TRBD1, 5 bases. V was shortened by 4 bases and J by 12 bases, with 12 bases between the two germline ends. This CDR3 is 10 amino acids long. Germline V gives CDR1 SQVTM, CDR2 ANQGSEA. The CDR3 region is CSVGDSQTFF. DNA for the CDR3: TGCAGCGTTGGCGACAGCCAAACTTTCTTT.

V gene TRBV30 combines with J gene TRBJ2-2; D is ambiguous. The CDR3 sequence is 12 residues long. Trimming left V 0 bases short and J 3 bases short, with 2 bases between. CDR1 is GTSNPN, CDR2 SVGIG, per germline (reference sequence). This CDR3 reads CAWSVDTGELFF. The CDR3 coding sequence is TGTGCCTGGAGTGTAGACACCGGGGAGCTGTTTTTT.

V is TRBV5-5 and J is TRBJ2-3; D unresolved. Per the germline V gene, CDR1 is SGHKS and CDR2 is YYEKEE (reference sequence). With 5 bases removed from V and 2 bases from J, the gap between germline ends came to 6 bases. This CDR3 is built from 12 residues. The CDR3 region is CASSSFTDTQYF. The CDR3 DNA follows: TGTGCCAGCAGTTCTTTCACAGATACGCAGTATTTT. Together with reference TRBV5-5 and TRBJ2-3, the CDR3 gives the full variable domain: DAGVTQSPTHLIKTRGQQVTLRCSPISGHKSVSWYQQVLGQGPQFIFQYYEKEERGRGNFPDRFSARQFPNYSSELNVNALLLGDSALYLCASSSFTDTQYFGPGTRLTVL.

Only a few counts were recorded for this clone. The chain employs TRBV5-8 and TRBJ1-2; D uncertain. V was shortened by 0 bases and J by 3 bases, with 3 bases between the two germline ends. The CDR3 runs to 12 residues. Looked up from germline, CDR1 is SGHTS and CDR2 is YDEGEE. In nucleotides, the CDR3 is TGTGCCAGCAGCTTGGGGCACTATGGCTACACCTTC. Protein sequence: CASSLGHYGYTF.

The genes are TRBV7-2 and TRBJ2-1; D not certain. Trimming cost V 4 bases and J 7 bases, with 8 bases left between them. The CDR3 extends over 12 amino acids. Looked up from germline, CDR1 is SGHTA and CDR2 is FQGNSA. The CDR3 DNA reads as TGTGCCAGCAGCTCCGCCCGTAATGAGCAGTTCTTC. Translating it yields CASSSARNEQFF. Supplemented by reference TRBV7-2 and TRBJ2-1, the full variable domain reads GAGVSQSPSNKVTEKGKDVELRCDPISGHTALYWYRQSLGQGLEFLIYFQGNSAPDKSGLPSDRFSAERTGGSVSTLTIQRTQQEDSAVYLCASSSARNEQFFGPGTRLTVL.

The CDR3 region has the DNA TGTGCCAGCAGTTTATCCCCAGGGAGGGCTAATGAAAAACTGTTTTTT. Translating gives CASSLSPGRANEKLFF. This rearrangement joins TRBV28 to TRBJ1-4; D may be TRBD1 (5 bases). In germline, CDR1 is MDHEN, CDR2 SYDVKM. The V gene lost 1 base and the J gene lost 3 bases, with 12 bases spanning the gap. The CDR3 length is 16 residues.

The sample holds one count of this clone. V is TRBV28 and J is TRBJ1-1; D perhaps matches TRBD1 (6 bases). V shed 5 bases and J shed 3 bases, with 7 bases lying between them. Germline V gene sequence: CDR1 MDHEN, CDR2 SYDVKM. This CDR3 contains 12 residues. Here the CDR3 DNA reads TGTGCCAGCAGTCCAGGGGACACTGAAGCTTTCTTT. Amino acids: CASSPGDTEAFF.